A selection of T cell receptor beta chains follows, all from one sample in a study of blood T cell repertoires in COVID-19. TCRdb's table, derived via immunoSEQ multiplex PCR, lists solely in-frame clones and lacks some. The sample includes hundreds of thousands of clones, under 90% of them seen just once. The sample was peripheral blood. These receptors all stem from a woman older than 75 with active or convalescent COVID-19. The CDR3 runs from the conserved cysteine through the conserved F or W. A D gene is named only where the DNA matches it firmly. Some rows mark clone size as missing; the rest say once, few, many or name a class of expanded clone.

J gene: TRBJ2-5; clone size: -; D gene: TRBD1; V gene: TRBV9; CDR3 protein: CASSPQPTGAETQYF; CDR3 DNA: TGTGCCAGCAGCCCCCAACCGACAGGGGCGGAGACCCAGTACTTC
J gene: TRBJ2-1; clone size: -; D gene: TRBD1; V gene: TRBV7-6; CDR3 protein: CASSPGTGWDNEQFF; CDR3 DNA: TGTGCCAGCAGCCCCGGGACAGGGTGGGACAATGAGCAGTTCTTC
J gene: TRBJ1-1; clone size: -; D gene: -; V gene: TRBV15; CDR3 protein: CATSRDPGTEAFF; CDR3 DNA: TGTGCCACCAGCAGAGATCCAGGGACTGAAGCTTTCTTT
J gene: TRBJ2-1; clone size: -; D gene: TRBD2; V gene: TRBV6-2/TRBV6-3; CDR3 protein: CASSSLSGGSRSYNEQFF; CDR3 DNA: TGTGCCAGCAGTTCCCTTAGCGGGGGGTCACGCTCCTACAATGAGCAGTTCTTC
J gene: TRBJ1-6; clone size: -; D gene: -; V gene: TRBV18; CDR3 protein: CASSPTAGAYNSPLHF; CDR3 DNA: TGTGCCAGCTCACCAACGGCAGGGGCATATAATTCACCCCTCCACTTT
J gene: TRBJ2-1; clone size: -; D gene: TRBD2; V gene: TRBV3-1/TRBV3-2; CDR3 protein: CASSQSRGRAGNEQFF; CDR3 DNA: TGTGCCAGCAGCCAGAGTCGCGGGAGGGCCGGAAATGAGCAGTTCTTC
J gene: TRBJ2-2; clone size: -; D gene: -; V gene: TRBV3-1/TRBV3-2; CDR3 protein: CASSQGPGFAGELFF; CDR3 DNA: TGTGCCAGCAGCCAAGGGCCAGGGTTTGCCGGGGAGCTGTTTTTT
J gene: TRBJ1-1; clone size: -; D gene: -; V gene: TRBV6-5; CDR3 protein: CASSQQGNAEAFF; CDR3 DNA: TGTGCCAGCAGCCAACAGGGTAACGCTGAAGCTTTCTTT
J gene: TRBJ2-7; clone size: -; D gene: TRBD2; V gene: TRBV25-1; CDR3 protein: CASSSPLGLAGDEQYF; CDR3 DNA: TGTGCCAGCAGTTCCCCCCTGGGGCTAGCGGGGGACGAGCAGTACTTC
J gene: TRBJ2-1; clone size: -; D gene: -; V gene: TRBV6-2/TRBV6-3; CDR3 protein: CASSYRGNEQFF; CDR3 DNA: TGTGCCAGCAGTTACAGGGGAAATGAGCAGTTCTTC
J gene: TRBJ2-5; clone size: -; D gene: TRBD2; V gene: TRBV6-2/TRBV6-3; CDR3 protein: CASSSGLAGGPGETQYF; CDR3 DNA: TGTGCCAGCAGTTCGGGACTAGCGGGAGGGCCTGGAGAGACCCAGTACTTC
J gene: TRBJ2-1; clone size: -; D gene: -; V gene: TRBV9; CDR3 protein: CASSARDNEQFF; CDR3 DNA: TGTGCCAGCAGCGCCCGGGACAATGAGCAGTTCTTC
J gene: TRBJ1-5; clone size: -; D gene: -; V gene: TRBV2; CDR3 protein: CASSLRGARGNQPQHF; CDR3 DNA: TGTGCCAGCAGTTTACGCGGGGCCCGAGGCAATCAGCCCCAGCATTTT
J gene: TRBJ2-7; clone size: few; D gene: TRBD2; V gene: TRBV11-2; CDR3 protein: CASSPRGSGRASYEQYF; CDR3 DNA: TGTGCCAGCAGCCCAAGGGGTAGCGGGAGGGCCTCTTACGAGCAGTACTTC
J gene: TRBJ2-1; clone size: -; D gene: TRBD2; V gene: TRBV6-6; CDR3 protein: CASSISGGSLEQFF; CDR3 DNA: TGTGCCAGCAGTATAAGTGGCGGGAGCTTAGAGCAGTTCTTC
J gene: TRBJ1-1; clone size: -; D gene: TRBD1; V gene: TRBV15; CDR3 protein: CATSREAGTGSRAFF; CDR3 DNA: TGTGCCACCAGCAGAGAGGCCGGGACAGGGTCCCGGGCTTTCTTT
J gene: TRBJ1-4; clone size: -; D gene: -; V gene: TRBV19; CDR3 protein: CASSTHTGSANEKLFF; CDR3 DNA: TGTGCCAGTAGTACCCATACAGGGTCGGCTAATGAAAAACTGTTTTTT
J gene: TRBJ2-7; clone size: once; D gene: TRBD1; V gene: TRBV4-2; CDR3 protein: CASSQETGAYEQYF; CDR3 DNA: TGTGCCAGCAGCCAAGAGACAGGGGCCTACGAGCAGTACTTC
J gene: TRBJ1-1; clone size: -; D gene: TRBD1; V gene: TRBV18; CDR3 protein: CASSGQGMNTEAFF; CDR3 DNA: TGTGCCAGCTCAGGACAGGGCATGAACACTGAAGCTTTCTTT
J gene: TRBJ2-3; clone size: -; D gene: -; V gene: TRBV3-1/TRBV3-2; CDR3 protein: CASSQGLEFTDTQYF; CDR3 DNA: TGTGCCAGCAGCCAAGGCCTAGAGTTCACAGATACGCAGTATTTT
J gene: TRBJ2-2; clone size: -; D gene: TRBD2; V gene: TRBV3-1/TRBV3-2; CDR3 protein: CASSHSGNTGRELFF; CDR3 DNA: TGTGCCAGCAGCCATAGCGGGAATACCGGTAGGGAGCTGTTTTTT
J gene: TRBJ2-1; clone size: -; D gene: TRBD1; V gene: TRBV25-1; CDR3 protein: CATQGQGTHNEQFF; CDR3 DNA: TGTGCCACCCAAGGACAGGGGACCCACAATGAGCAGTTCTTC
J gene: TRBJ2-5; clone size: once; D gene: TRBD2; V gene: TRBV11-3; CDR3 protein: CASSAGTSGLETQYF; CDR3 DNA: TGTGCCAGCAGCGCCGGGACTAGCGGTCTGGAGACCCAGTACTTC
J gene: TRBJ1-2; clone size: few; D gene: -; V gene: TRBV5-1; CDR3 protein: CASSPSREDYGYTF; CDR3 DNA: TGCGCCAGCAGCCCAAGCAGGGAGGATTATGGCTACACCTTC
J gene: TRBJ2-3; clone size: -; D gene: TRBD2; V gene: TRBV28; CDR3 protein: CASRLAGSPLTDTQYF; CDR3 DNA: TGTGCCAGCAGACTAGCGGGGTCTCCCTTGACAGATACGCAGTATTTT
J gene: TRBJ2-7; clone size: -; D gene: TRBD2; V gene: TRBV4-1; CDR3 protein: CASSQGLAGGSYEQYF; CDR3 DNA: TGCGCCAGCAGCCAAGGACTAGCGGGGGGATCCTACGAGCAGTACTTC
J gene: TRBJ2-4; clone size: -; D gene: -; V gene: TRBV5-8; CDR3 protein: CASSEAKNIQYF; CDR3 DNA: TGTGCCAGCAGCGAGGCCAAAAACATTCAGTACTTC
J gene: TRBJ1-2; clone size: -; D gene: -; V gene: TRBV5-5; CDR3 protein: CASSLAGELSSYGYTF; CDR3 DNA: TGTGCCAGCAGCTTGGCCGGGGAGCTATCCAGCTATGGCTACACCTTC
J gene: TRBJ1-1; clone size: -; D gene: -; V gene: TRBV6-5; CDR3 protein: CASRPSSVRAFF; CDR3 DNA: TGTGCCAGCAGGCCCTCGAGCGTGAGGGCTTTCTTT
J gene: TRBJ1-5; clone size: -; D gene: -; V gene: TRBV28; CDR3 protein: CASGLGRRVGQPQHF; CDR3 DNA: TGTGCCAGCGGCTTGGGGCGAAGGGTGGGTCAGCCCCAGCATTTT
J gene: TRBJ1-6; clone size: once; D gene: TRBD1; V gene: TRBV5-1; CDR3 protein: CASSTGGLLAPLHF; CDR3 DNA: TGCGCCAGCAGTACAGGGGGCCTCCTCGCACCCCTCCACTTT
J gene: TRBJ2-3; clone size: -; D gene: TRBD2; V gene: TRBV28; CDR3 protein: CASSPLRGDTDTQYF; CDR3 DNA: TGTGCCAGCAGTCCTCTGCGGGGGGACACAGATACGCAGTATTTT
J gene: TRBJ2-3; clone size: -; D gene: TRBD2; V gene: TRBV7-9; CDR3 protein: CASSLLAALAGDTQYF; CDR3 DNA: TGTGCCAGCAGCTTACTCGCGGCTCTAGCGGGAGATACGCAGTATTTT
J gene: TRBJ1-5; clone size: -; D gene: TRBD1; V gene: TRBV9; CDR3 protein: CASSPGTGGAGQPQHF; CDR3 DNA: TGTGCCAGCAGCCCAGGGACAGGAGGCGCGGGTCAGCCCCAGCATTTT
J gene: TRBJ2-7; clone size: -; D gene: TRBD1; V gene: TRBV11-2; CDR3 protein: CASSLEQGAYEQYF; CDR3 DNA: TGTGCCAGCAGCTTAGAACAGGGGGCCTACGAGCAGTACTTC
J gene: TRBJ2-7; clone size: -; D gene: -; V gene: TRBV21-1; CDR3 protein: CASARRARSPYEQYF; CDR3 DNA: TGTGCCAGCGCTCGGAGGGCGCGAAGTCCCTACGAGCAGTACTTC
J gene: TRBJ2-1; clone size: -; D gene: -; V gene: TRBV11-1; CDR3 protein: CASSLGVGSAYNEQFF; CDR3 DNA: TGTGCCAGCAGCTTAGGGGTCGGGAGCGCCTACAATGAGCAGTTCTTC
J gene: TRBJ2-5; clone size: once; D gene: -; V gene: TRBV30; CDR3 protein: CAWYRTRETQYF; CDR3 DNA: TGTGCCTGGTATAGGACTCGCGAGACCCAGTACTTC
J gene: TRBJ1-2; clone size: -; D gene: -; V gene: TRBV28; CDR3 protein: CASSSRGAGDNYGYTF; CDR3 DNA: TGTGCCAGCAGTTCTCGGGGGGCAGGTGATAACTATGGCTACACCTTC
J gene: TRBJ1-6; clone size: -; D gene: -; V gene: TRBV14; CDR3 protein: CASSQVGVNSPLHF; CDR3 DNA: TGTGCCAGCAGCCAAGTAGGGGTGAATTCACCCCTCCACTTT
J gene: TRBJ2-2; clone size: -; D gene: TRBD2; V gene: TRBV10-3; CDR3 protein: CAAAGGRATGELFF; CDR3 DNA: TGTGCCGCGGCCGGCGGGAGGGCCACCGGGGAGCTGTTTTTT
J gene: TRBJ2-4; clone size: -; D gene: -; V gene: TRBV19; CDR3 protein: CASSDGGGVSNIQYF; CDR3 DNA: TGTGCCAGTAGTGATGGGGGGGGCGTCTCAAACATTCAGTACTTC
J gene: TRBJ1-1; clone size: -; D gene: -; V gene: TRBV18; CDR3 protein: CASSFEGFMNTEAFF; CDR3 DNA: TGTGCCAGCTCCTTCGAGGGTTTTATGAACACTGAAGCTTTCTTT
J gene: TRBJ2-1; clone size: -; D gene: TRBD2; V gene: TRBV7-2; CDR3 protein: CASSLAPLGLAGELIEQFF; CDR3 DNA: TGTGCCAGCAGCTTAGCACCTTTAGGACTAGCGGGAGAGTTGATTGAGCAGTTCTTC